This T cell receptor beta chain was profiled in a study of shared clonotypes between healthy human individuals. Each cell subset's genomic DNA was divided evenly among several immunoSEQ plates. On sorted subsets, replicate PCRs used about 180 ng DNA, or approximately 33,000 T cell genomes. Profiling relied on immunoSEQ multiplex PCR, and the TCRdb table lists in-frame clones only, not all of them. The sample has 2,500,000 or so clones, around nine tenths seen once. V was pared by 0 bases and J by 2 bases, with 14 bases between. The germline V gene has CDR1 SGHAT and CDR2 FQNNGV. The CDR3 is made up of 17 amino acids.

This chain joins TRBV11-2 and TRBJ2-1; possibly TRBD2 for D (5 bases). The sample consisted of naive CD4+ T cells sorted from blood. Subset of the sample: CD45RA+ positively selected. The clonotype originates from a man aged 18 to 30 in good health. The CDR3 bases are TGTGCCAGCAGCTTAGATCATCCGGGAATAACCTACAATGAGCAGTTCTTC. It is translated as CASSLDHPGITYNEQFF.